Listed here are 18 T cell receptor beta chains from one sample, sequenced in a study of shared clonotypes between healthy human individuals. Clones were sequenced by immunoSEQ multiplex PCR, and TCRdb holds only the in-frame ones, with some missing. Among fewer than 850,000 clones listed, 72% were seen once. Material: memory CD4+ T cells sorted from blood. Stated subset: CD45RA-negative fraction. The receptors were gathered from a woman aged 25 to 39 in good health.

V usage is TRBV19 and J usage is TRBJ2-2; D call uncertain. Germline-derived CDR1 and CDR2 are LNHDA and SQIVND (reference sequence). Trimming left V 1 base short and J 1 base short, with 7 bases between. The CDR3 consists of 15 residues. CDR3 in amino acids: CASSIGALNTGELFF. The CDR3 DNA reads as TGTGCCAGTAGTATAGGGGCCCTGAACACCGGGGAGCTGTTTTTT.

The chain joins TRBV18 to TRBJ1-2; D unclear. The germline V and J ends were trimmed by 0 bases and 4 bases, with 9 bases remaining between them. CDR3 length equals 14 residues. Germline-derived CDR1 and CDR2 are KGHSH and LQKENI. The CDR3 sequence is CASSPPQQVYGYTF. DNA of the CDR3: TGTGCCAGCTCACCACCTCAGCAGGTCTATGGCTACACCTTC.

This clone was detected a few times. The V gene is TRBV4-2, the J gene TRBJ1-2, with a tentative D call TRBD1 (6 bases). Germline assignment: CDR1 LGHNA and CDR2 YNFKEQ. The CDR3 is made up of 14 amino acids. V was trimmed by 0 bases and J by 8 bases, leaving 13 bases between them. This chain's CDR3 is CASSQDRQVGGYTF. CDR3 in DNA: TGTGCCAGCAGCCAAGATCGACAGGTCGGAGGCTACACCTTC.

This clone has only one observation. V gene TRBV7-7 combines with J gene TRBJ2-2; TRBD2 aligns across 7 bases. With 1 base clipped from V and 0 bases from J, the junction kept 2 bases outside the gene matches. Germline V gene data show CDR1 as SSHAT and CDR2 as FNYEAQ (reference sequence). The CDR3 contains 16 residues. This CDR3 is CASSLGGGANTGELFF. The CDR3 DNA reads as TGTGCCAGCAGCTTAGGCGGGGGAGCGAACACCGGGGAGCTGTTTTTT.

The chain joins TRBV27 to TRBJ2-7; TRBD2 agrees at 7 bases. CDR1 and CDR2 from the germline V gene are MNHEY and SMNVEV (reference sequence). The CDR3 is 13 residues long. The V gene end was trimmed by 3 bases and the J gene end by 2 bases; junction bases not matched to a gene: 1. In nucleotides, the CDR3 is TGTGCCAGCAGTTTCCGGGGGGCCTACGAGCAGTACTTC. Residues: CASSFRGAYEQYF.

V is TRBV5-1 and J is TRBJ2-3, with 9 bases matching TRBD2. V lost 2 bases and J lost 0; bases outside the gene matches: 4. This CDR3 spans 16 amino acids. Per germline, CDR1 SGHRS and CDR2 YFSETQ. CDR3 nucleotides: TGCGCCAGCAGCTTAACGGGACTAGCAAGCACAGATACGCAGTATTTT. Protein: CASSLTGLASTDTQYF. The entire variable domain, with the rest obtained from reference TRBV5-1 and TRBJ2-3, is as follows: KAGVTQTPRYLIKTRGQQVTLSCSPISGHRSVSWYQQTPGQGLQFLFEYFSETQRNKGNFPGRFSGRQFSNSRSEMNVSTLELGDSALYLCASSLTGLASTDTQYFGPGTRLTVL.

The chain employs TRBV28 and TRBJ2-3; 13 bases match TRBD2. This CDR3 comprises 16 residues. V trimming: 3 bases; J trimming: 4 bases; junction bases outside the gene matches: 4. The V gene's germline CDR1 is MDHEN and CDR2 SYDVKM. The CDR3 here is CASSFTGLAGSDTQYF. As DNA, the CDR3 is TGTGCCAGCAGTTTCACGGGACTAGCGGGATCAGATACGCAGTATTTT.

This rearrangement joins TRBV28 to TRBJ1-1, with TRBD1 identical over 12 bases. With V trimmed by 4 bases and J by 7 bases, 7 bases remained unmatched. Germline CDR1 is MDHEN and CDR2 is SYDVKM. The CDR3 contains 15 residues. CDR3: CASSSGQGALGEAFF. CDR3 in DNA: TGTGCCAGCAGTTCGGGACAGGGGGCGTTGGGTGAAGCTTTCTTT.

The chain couples TRBV7-2 to TRBJ2-1; 13 nucleotides agree with TRBD2. Germline V CDR1 and CDR2: SGHTA, FQGNSA. The CDR3 has 16 residues. V gave up 2 bases and J gave up 8 bases; unmatched junction bases: 6. The CDR3 DNA reads as TGTGCCAGCAGCTTAAAGACTAGCGGGAGGCGTGATGAGCAGTTCTTC. It yields the protein CASSLKTSGRRDEQFF.

V usage is TRBV5-4 and J usage is TRBJ1-6, with 12 bases matching TRBD1. Germline loops: CDR1 SGHNT, CDR2 YYREEE (reference sequence). The V gene end was trimmed by 2 bases and the J gene end by 9 bases; junction bases not matched to a gene: 3. The length of the CDR3 is 15 residues. CDR3 region: CASSFGDRGLSPLHF. CDR3 DNA: TGTGCCAGCAGCTTCGGGGACAGGGGGCTTTCACCCCTCCACTTT.

V and J are TRBV5-1 and TRBJ2-2, with 8 bases lining up with TRBD2. The CDR3 is made up of 14 amino acids. J was trimmed by 6 bases and V by 5 bases; bases with no gene match: 6. Germline V CDR1 and CDR2: SGHRS, YFSETQ. CDR3 loop: CASSISGSSGELFF. The CDR3, as DNA: TGCGCCAGCAGTATCAGCGGGAGCTCCGGGGAGCTGTTTTTT.

The rearrangement links TRBV4-1 to TRBJ1-2; 9 bases agree with TRBD1. J was trimmed by 8 bases and V by 0 bases; bases with no gene match: 1. CDR3 size: 13 residues. Germline CDR1 MGHRA, CDR2 YSYEKL. In DNA, the CDR3 is TGCGCCAGCAGCCAAGAGACAGGGGGAGGCTACACCTTC. Translating it yields CASSQETGGGYTF.

This clone was observed a single time. The chain uses TRBV7-3 and TRBJ2-6, with 11 bases aligning to TRBD2. The germline V gene has CDR1 SGHTA and CDR2 FQGTGA. Losses at the gene ends were 5 bases for V and 0 bases for J; bases not matched to a gene: 3. CDR3 length equals 17 residues. The CDR3 is CASSPTSGASGANVLTF. CDR3 coding DNA: TGTGCCAGCAGCCCGACTAGCGGGGCCTCTGGGGCCAACGTCCTGACTTTC.

V is TRBV15 and J is TRBJ2-3, with D perhaps matching TRBD1 or TRBD2 (5 bases each). From germline, CDR1 is LNHNV and CDR2 YYDKDF (reference sequence). This CDR3 comprises 15 residues. Trimming shortened V by 6 bases and J by 2 bases, and 15 bases separated the two germline ends. CDR3 protein: CATRSGTGATDTQYF. The CDR3 DNA is TGTGCCACCAGAAGCGGAACTGGGGCCACAGATACGCAGTATTTT.

The chain couples TRBV4-2 to TRBJ2-7; TRBD1 or TRBD2 may be the D gene (6 bases each). Trimming pared 5 bases from V and 9 bases from J, leaving 20 bases between. From germline, CDR1 is LGHNA and CDR2 YNFKEQ. The CDR3 extends over 14 amino acids. The CDR3 here is CASSVSGVGGGQYF. The CDR3 coding sequence is TGTGCCAGCAGCGTCAGTGGCGTCGGAGGGGGGCAGTACTTC.

The table lists this clone with a few counts. Different DNA sequences within this sample yield the same CDR3. J is TRBJ1-5 and V is TRBV18; no definite D call. The V end lost 2 bases, the J end lost 1 base, and 3 bases lay between the germline ends. Germline assignment: CDR1 KGHSH and CDR2 LQKENI. This CDR3 is 13 amino acids long. The CDR3 loop is CASSPGSNQPQHF. CDR3 in DNA: TGTGCCAGCTCACCAGGAAGCAATCAGCCCCAGCATTTT.

The chain combines TRBV19 with TRBJ1-2; D unresolved. Germline V gene sequence: CDR1 LNHDA, CDR2 SQIVND (reference sequence). V was clipped by 7 bases and J by 1 base, with 7 bases between them. The CDR3 is 12 amino acids. This CDR3 is CASKGGNYGYTF. Written as DNA, the CDR3 is TGTGCCAGTAAGGGCGGTAACTATGGCTACACCTTC.

To note about this clone: This sample includes further DNA sequences coding for the same CDR3. The rearrangement uses TRBV19 and TRBJ1-1; the D is unclear. The germline V gene encodes CDR1 LNHDA and CDR2 SQIVND (reference sequence). With 3 bases removed from V and 5 bases from J, the gap between germline ends came to 10 bases. The CDR3 is 13 amino acids. The CDR3 DNA follows: TGTGCCAGTAGTATCCCTGGAGGTACTGAAGCTTTCTTT. It yields the protein CASSIPGGTEAFF.